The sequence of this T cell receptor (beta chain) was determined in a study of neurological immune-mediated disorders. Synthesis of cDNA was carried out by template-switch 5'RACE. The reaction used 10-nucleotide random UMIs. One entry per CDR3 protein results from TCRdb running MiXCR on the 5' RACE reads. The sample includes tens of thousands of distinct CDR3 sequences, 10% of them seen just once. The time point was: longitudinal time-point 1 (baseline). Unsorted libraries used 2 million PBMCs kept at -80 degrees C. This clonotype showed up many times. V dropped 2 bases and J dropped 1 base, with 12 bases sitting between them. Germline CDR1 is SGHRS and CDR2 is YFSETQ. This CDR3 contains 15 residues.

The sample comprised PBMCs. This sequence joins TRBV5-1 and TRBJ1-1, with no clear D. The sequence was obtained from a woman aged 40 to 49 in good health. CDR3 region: CASSFTRTGNTEAFF. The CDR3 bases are TGCGCCAGCAGCTTTACAAGGACGGGGAACACTGAAGCTTTCTTT.